What follows are 27 T cell receptor beta chains derived from one specimen sequenced in a study of blood T cell repertoires in COVID-19. Repertoires were generated with immunoSEQ multiplex PCR, while TCRdb's copy carries only in-frame clones and drops some. Of over 250,000 clones in the sample, around 92% were seen once. Sequenced input: PBMCs or T cells enriched from blood (not recorded which). These receptor sequences come from a woman aged 55-70 years who had recovered from COVID-19.

The chain is built from TRBV18 and TRBJ1-6; 7 nucleotides line up with TRBD1. The CDR3 extends over 15 amino acids. V trimming: 3 bases; J trimming: 8 bases; junction bases outside the gene matches: 7. CDR1 and CDR2 (germline): KGHSH, LQKENI. The chain's CDR3 is CASSPVQGMDSPLHF. CDR3 coding DNA: TGTGCCAGCTCACCCGTACAGGGGATGGATTCACCCCTCCACTTT.

This clone was seen once. The V gene is TRBV18, the J gene TRBJ2-1, with 8 bases lining up with TRBD2. The CDR3 spans 13 residues. Unmatched junction bases numbered 5, after V lost 5 bases and J lost 8 bases. The germline V gene has CDR1 KGHSH and CDR2 LQKENI. This CDR3 is CASSEGLGHEQFF. For the CDR3, the DNA is TGTGCCAGCTCAGAGGGACTAGGGCATGAGCAGTTCTTC. Drawing the rest from reference TRBV18 and TRBJ2-1, the complete variable domain is NAGVMQNPRHLVRRRGQEARLRCSPMKGHSHVYWYRQLPEEGLKFMVYLQKENIIDESGMPKERFSAEFPKEGPSILRIQQVVRGDSAAYFCASSEGLGHEQFFGPGTRLTVL.

The chain carries TRBV9 and TRBJ1-2, with 8 bases that match TRBD1. Germline lookup yields CDR1 SGDLS and CDR2 YYNGEE. The CDR3 is made up of 14 amino acids. V was clipped by 0 bases and J by 4 bases; unmatched bases: 2. CDR3 in amino acids: CASSVGDRIYGYTF. The CDR3 coding sequence is TGTGCCAGCAGCGTAGGGGACAGGATCTATGGCTACACCTTC.

This clone was observed once. The chain joins TRBV15 to TRBJ2-1, with D perhaps TRBD2 (6 bases). This CDR3 spans 18 amino acids. Germline V gene data show CDR1 as LNHNV and CDR2 as YYDKDF (reference sequence). Trimming stripped 2 bases from V and 4 bases from J, with 21 bases between. The CDR3 spells CATSRSYGRGLGYNEQFF. Here the CDR3 DNA reads TGTGCCACCAGCAGATCCTACGGTCGGGGGTTGGGATACAATGAGCAGTTCTTC.

CDR3 bases: TGTGCCAGCACTTTTAACACTGAAGCTTTCTTT. It specifies CASTFNTEAFF. The V gene is TRBV25-1, the J gene TRBJ1-1; D is uncertain. V was shortened by 7 bases and J by 2 bases, with 5 bases between the two germline ends. The CDR3 is 11 residues long. The germline gives CDR1 MGHDK, CDR2 SYGVNS. The full variable domain, completed using reference TRBV25-1 and TRBJ1-1, is EADIYQTPRYLVIGTGKKITLECSQTMGHDKMYWYQQDPGMELHLIHYSYGVNSTEKGDLSSESTVSRIRTEHFPLTLESARPSHTSQYLCASTFNTEAFFGQGTRLTVV.

V usage is TRBV6-5 and J usage is TRBJ1-1; D remains unclear. The CDR3 consists of 13 residues. Germline CDR1 is MNHEY and CDR2 is SVGAGI. V was clipped by 1 base and J by 4 bases, with 7 bases between them. DNA for the CDR3: TGTGCCAGCAGTTACTTACGGGGCACTGAAGCTTTCTTT. Translation gives CASSYLRGTEAFF.

The chain uses TRBV4-1 and TRBJ2-3, with unresolved D. The length of the CDR3 is 18 residues. Trimming stripped 0 bases from V and 0 bases from J, with 16 bases between. Germline values: CDR1 MGHRA, CDR2 YSYEKL. The CDR3 loop is CASSQDPVKPYSTDTQYF. The CDR3 DNA reads TGCGCCAGCAGCCAAGATCCGGTCAAACCTTATAGCACAGATACGCAGTATTTT.

The chain uses TRBV24-1 and TRBJ2-1; perhaps TRBD2 as D (5 bases). This CDR3 is built from 14 residues. Trimming cost V 9 bases and J 1 base, with 12 bases left between them. The V gene's germline CDR1 is KGHDR and CDR2 SFDVKD. CDR3 bases: TGTGCCACCGGAGGAACGGGTTCCTACAATGAGCAGTTCTTC. It is translated as CATGGTGSYNEQFF.

The chain joins TRBV30 to TRBJ1-5; TRBD1 matches at 9 bases. The CDR3 spans 16 residues. Germline-derived CDR1 and CDR2 are GTSNPN and SVGIG (reference sequence). Unmatched junction bases numbered 8, after V lost 2 bases and J lost 3 bases. The CDR3, as DNA: TGTGCCTGGAGTCCCCTGGGACAGGGCCCCAATCAGCCCCAGCATTTT. Its protein product is CAWSPLGQGPNQPQHF.

The gene calls are TRBV7-9 and TRBJ2-1; TRBD2 matches 13 bases. The CDR3 is 15 residues long. From germline, CDR1 is SEHNR and CDR2 FQNEAQ (reference sequence). The V and J ends lost 6 bases and 4 bases, in that order; junction bases with no gene match: 3. This CDR3 is CASSPLAGGYNEQFF. Written as DNA, the CDR3 is TGTGCCAGCAGTCCACTAGCGGGAGGGTACAATGAGCAGTTCTTC.

This sequence joins TRBV10-3 and TRBJ1-1; 7 nucleotides agree with TRBD1. Germline assignment: CDR1 ENHRY and CDR2 SYGVKD. The CDR3 length is 14 residues. V lost 6 bases and J lost 2; bases outside the gene matches: 6. This CDR3 reads CAIRQGQSNTEAFF. Here the CDR3 DNA reads TGTGCCATCAGACAGGGGCAAAGCAACACTGAAGCTTTCTTT.

The chain carries TRBV29-1 and TRBJ1-4; D may be TRBD1 (5 bases). Germline V gene data show CDR1 as SQVTM and CDR2 as ANQGSEA. CDR3 length: 19 residues. Trimming pared 3 bases from V and 7 bases from J, leaving 30 bases between. CDR3 region: CSVDLLGGSPSSGSEKLFF. The CDR3 nucleotides read TGCAGCGTTGACTTATTGGGGGGAAGTCCAAGTAGTGGTTCTGAAAAACTGTTTTTT.

The CDR3 here is CASSFWPNSPLHF. CDR3 DNA: TGTGCCAGCAGCTTTTGGCCGAATTCACCCCTCCACTTT. The chain has TRBV5-6 and TRBJ1-6; unclear D gene. Trimming stripped 2 bases from V and 7 bases from J, with 7 bases between. The CDR3 is 13 residues long. Germline V gives CDR1 SGHDT, CDR2 YYEEEE. Supplemented by reference TRBV5-6 and TRBJ1-6, the full variable domain reads DAGVTQSPTHLIKTRGQQVTLRCSPKSGHDTVSWYQQALGQGPQFIFQYYEEEERQRGNFPDRFSGHQFPNYSSELNVNALLLGDSALYLCASSFWPNSPLHFGNGTRLTVT.

The rearrangement links TRBV15 to TRBJ2-1, with 7 bases identical to TRBD2. Trimming took 4 bases from V and 7 from J; bases not matched to a gene: 13. Germline V lookup: CDR1 LNHNV, CDR2 YYDKDF (reference sequence). This CDR3 has 16 residues. The DNA of the CDR3 is TGTGCCACCAGCACCCTGGGGGGGGGAGGGTGGAATGAGCAGTTCTTC. Its protein product is CATSTLGGGGWNEQFF.

This clone is a singleton in its sample. The chain links TRBV3-1 (or the pseudogene TRBV3-2) to TRBJ2-1, with 7 bases fitting TRBD1. The V gene end was trimmed by 5 bases and the J gene end by 6 bases; junction bases not matched to a gene: 10. The CDR3 loop spans 15 amino acids. Germline V gene sequence: CDR1 LGHDT, CDR2 YNNKEL (reference sequence). The CDR3 region is CASSFRQGRANEQFF. For the CDR3, the DNA is TGTGCCAGCAGCTTTCGACAGGGCAGGGCCAATGAGCAGTTCTTC.

The V and J genes are TRBV6-1 and TRBJ1-4; D perhaps matches TRBD1 (5 bases). Trimming stripped 3 bases from V and 12 bases from J, with 17 bases between. The CDR3 spans 14 residues. In germline, CDR1 is MNHNS, CDR2 SASEGT. The DNA for the CDR3 is TGTGCCAGCAGTGATTTTTCTTTAAGGGGTGAACTGTTTTTT. Translation: CASSDFSLRGELFF.

The chain links TRBV28 to TRBJ1-2; D perhaps matches TRBD1 (5 bases). The CDR3 has 14 residues. From germline, CDR1 is MDHEN and CDR2 SYDVKM. Trimming took 9 bases from V and 2 from J, leaving 16 bases between them. CDR3 region: CASRGLPLNYGYTF. The CDR3 DNA follows: TGTGCCAGTAGGGGACTCCCTCTGAACTATGGCTACACCTTC.

V and J are TRBV5-1 and TRBJ1-2; 8 bases line up with TRBD1. This CDR3 is built from 14 residues. Germline V gene data show CDR1 as SGHRS and CDR2 as YFSETQ. The trim removed 4 bases at V and 4 bases at J, leaving 6 bases unmatched. The CDR3 region is CASSIDRGSYGYTF. DNA of the CDR3: TGCGCCAGCAGCATCGACAGGGGATCCTATGGCTACACCTTC.

The genes are TRBV4-1 and TRBJ2-1; 11 nucleotides align to TRBD2. The CDR3 is 17 residues long. Germline V gene lookup returns CDR1 MGHRA and CDR2 YSYEKL. Losses at the gene ends were 1 base for V and 8 bases for J; bases not matched to a gene: 10. The CDR3 DNA follows: TGCGCCAGCAGCCAAGGCCTAACTAGCGGGAGAACCGATGAGCAGTTCTTC. Its translation is CASSQGLTSGRTDEQFF.

The V gene is TRBV13, the J gene TRBJ2-5; 7 bases are shared with TRBD2. The CDR3 has 15 residues. The junction had 7 bases not matched to a gene; V was cut back by 4 bases and J by 2 bases. CDR1 is PRHDT and CDR2 is FYEKMQ in the germline V gene (reference sequence). CDR3 DNA sequence: TGTGCCAGCAGCTCGTCGGGGGGACCGCAAGAGACCCAGTACTTC. As protein: CASSSSGGPQETQYF.

V usage is TRBV28 and J usage is TRBJ1-5, with TRBD1 as a possible D gene (6 bases). This CDR3 is built from 14 residues. Germline V gives CDR1 MDHEN, CDR2 SYDVKM. V gave up 6 bases and J gave up 1 base, with 10 bases separating them. The chain's CDR3 is CASSSGTSNQPQHF. The CDR3 bases are TGTGCCAGCAGCTCCGGGACAAGCAATCAGCCCCAGCATTTT.

This clone occurred once. V gene TRBV7-3 combines with J gene TRBJ2-1; D gene unclear. CDR1 SGHTA and CDR2 FQGTGA come from the germline V gene. The CDR3 is 14 residues long. V was clipped by 0 bases and J by 10 bases, with 13 bases between them. CDR3 protein: CASSLTMTSGEQFF. The CDR3 region has the DNA TGTGCCAGCAGCTTAACGATGACCTCCGGGGAGCAGTTCTTC.

This rearrangement joins TRBV2 to TRBJ1-5; D is possibly TRBD1 (5 bases). Trimming pared 7 bases from V and 6 bases from J, leaving 10 bases between. Germline V lookup: CDR1 SNHLY, CDR2 FYNNEI. CDR3 length: 12 amino acids. CDR3 in DNA: TGTGCCAGCACCGTGGGGGGTCAGCCCCAGCATTTT. This encodes CASTVGGQPQHF.

The chain combines TRBV5-4 with TRBJ2-3; the match to TRBD2 covers 16 bases. CDR1 and CDR2 from the germline V gene are SGHNT and YYREEE (reference sequence). The J segment lost 5 bases and the V segment lost 2 bases, leaving 5 bases of the junction unmatched. This CDR3 region has 17 residues. CDR3 amino acids: CASSFGTSGGAIDTQYF. DNA of the CDR3: TGTGCCAGCAGCTTTGGGACTAGCGGGGGGGCTATAGATACGCAGTATTTT.

The V call is TRBV28, the J call TRBJ2-7; 9 bases align to TRBD1. V lost 4 bases to trimming and J lost 9 bases; unmatched junction nucleotides: 22. CDR1 and CDR2 (germline): MDHEN, SYDVKM. The CDR3 has 18 residues. The CDR3, as DNA: TGTGCCAGCAGTTCAGGGGGGACAGGGCTTTTCGTCCGGGCTGGGCAGTACTTC. Residues: CASSSGGTGLFVRAGQYF.

V and J are TRBV11-3 and TRBJ2-3, with a possible D match to TRBD1 (5 bases). The CDR3 covers 15 residues. Germline V lookup: CDR1 SGHNT, CDR2 YENEEA. Between the trimmed V and J ends, which lost 1 base and 1 base, there was a span of 9 bases. The CDR3 loop is CASSLVPTGTDTQYF. CDR3 nucleotides: TGTGCCAGCAGCTTAGTCCCGACAGGCACAGATACGCAGTATTTT.

This clone was detected only once. The gene calls are TRBV24-1 and TRBJ2-2; D remains ambiguous. Germline V gene lookup returns CDR1 KGHDR and CDR2 SFDVKD. The CDR3 is made up of 17 amino acids. The germline V and J ends were trimmed by 2 bases and 5 bases, with 17 bases remaining between them. CDR3 sequence (DNA): TGTGCCACCAGTGATTCGGTGGGCATCGATGGGACCGGGGAGCTGTTTTTT. Residues: CATSDSVGIDGTGELFF.